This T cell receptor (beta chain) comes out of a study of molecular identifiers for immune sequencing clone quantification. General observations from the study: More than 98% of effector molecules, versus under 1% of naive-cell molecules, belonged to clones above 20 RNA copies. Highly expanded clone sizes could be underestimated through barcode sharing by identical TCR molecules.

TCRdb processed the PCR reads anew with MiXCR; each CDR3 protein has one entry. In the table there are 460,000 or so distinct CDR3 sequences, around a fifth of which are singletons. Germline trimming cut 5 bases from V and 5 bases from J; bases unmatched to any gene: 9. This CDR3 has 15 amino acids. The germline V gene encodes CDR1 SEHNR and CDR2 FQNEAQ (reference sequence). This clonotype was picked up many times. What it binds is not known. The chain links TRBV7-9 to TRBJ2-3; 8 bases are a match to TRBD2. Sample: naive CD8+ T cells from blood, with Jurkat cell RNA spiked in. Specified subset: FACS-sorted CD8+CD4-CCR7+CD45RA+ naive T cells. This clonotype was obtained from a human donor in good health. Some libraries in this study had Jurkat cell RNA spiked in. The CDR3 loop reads CASSPIGRAEDTQYF. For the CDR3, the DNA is TGTGCCAGCAGCCCAATCGGGAGGGCCGAAGATACGCAGTATTTT.